The rows below give T cell receptor beta chains drawn from one sample of a study of T cell repertoires in cytomegalovirus infection. No cognate antigen is known for these TCRs. One entry per CDR3 protein results from TCRdb running MiXCR on the reads. Among about 120,000 distinct CDR3 sequences, over 9.5% were seen once, and the ten largest hold about 32%. The sample taken for sequencing was PBMCs, sequenced either directly or after in vitro stimulation (not recorded which). These receptors were obtained from a human donor in good health (CMV status not recorded). Some clones in this sample may be carry-over from other donors' samples. CDR3s include the opening cysteine and the closing phenylalanine or tryptophan. A D gene is named only where the DNA matches it firmly. Rows may omit the clone size; those that give it use once, few, many or a size class.

J	size	V	D	CDR3	DNA
TRBJ2-2	few	TRBV4-3	-	CASSQDQAAGELFF	TGCGCCAGCAGCCAAGATCAGGCAGCCGGGGAGCTGTTTTTT
TRBJ2-1	many	TRBV5-4	TRBD2	CASSNPTSGRASLTYNEQFF	TGTGCCAGCAGCAATCCGACTAGCGGGAGGGCCAGCCTTACCTACAATGAGCAGTTCTTC
TRBJ2-1	few	TRBV18	TRBD2	CASSLGTSGGNEQFF	TGTGCCAGCTCACTCGGGACTAGCGGGGGGAATGAGCAGTTCTTC
TRBJ1-1	-	TRBV7-9	-	CASNSRLGIDSEAFF	TGTGCCAGCAACTCCAGACTTGGGATTGATTCTGAAGCTTTCTTT
TRBJ2-1	many	TRBV7-2	-	CASSLGAGSYNEQFF	TGTGCCAGCAGCTTAGGGGCAGGTTCCTACAATGAGCAGTTCTTC
TRBJ2-1	-	TRBV7-4	-	CASQGGEQFF	TGTGCCAGCCAGGGGGGGGAGCAGTTCTTC
TRBJ1-1	once	TRBV15	-	CATSRVDGGARDTEAFF	TGTGCCACCAGCAGAGTCGACGGGGGGGCGAGGGACACTGAAGCTTTCTTT
TRBJ2-1	many	TRBV4-3	TRBD2	CASSQGALAGGPYNEQFF	TGCGCCAGCAGCCAGGGGGCCCTAGCGGGAGGACCCTACAATGAGCAGTTCTTC
TRBJ1-1	many	TRBV11-2	TRBD1	CASSLYGGTVNTEAFF	TGTGCCAGCAGCTTATACGGGGGGACAGTCAACACTGAAGCTTTCTTT
TRBJ1-1	many	TRBV25-1	-	CASSYANTEAFF	TGTGCCAGCAGTTACGCGAACACTGAAGCTTTCTTT
TRBJ2-1	many	TRBV7-2	-	CASRPDSYNEQFF	TGTGCCAGCAGACCGGACAGCTACAATGAGCAGTTCTTC
TRBJ1-5	many	TRBV7-2	-	CASSAGTIGNQPQHF	TGTGCCAGCAGCGCCGGGACAATTGGCAATCAGCCCCAGCATTTT
TRBJ1-1	-	TRBV6-2/TRBV6-3	-	CASSLDLRSLGNTEAFF	TGTGCCAGCAGTCTCGACCTTCGGAGTTTGGGGAACACTGAAGCTTTCTTT
TRBJ2-1	many	TRBV12-3/TRBV12-4	-	CASRAGTLAYNEQFF	TGTGCCAGCAGGGCCGGGACGCTGGCCTACAATGAGCAGTTCTTC
TRBJ1-5	few	TRBV28	-	CASSLRDVNQPQHF	TGTGCCAGCAGTTTAAGGGACGTTAATCAGCCCCAGCATTTT
TRBJ2-7	many	TRBV6-5	TRBD2	CASRKPGLTFYEQYF	TGTGCCAGCAGGAAACCGGGACTAACTTTCTACGAGCAGTACTTC
TRBJ1-1	many	TRBV18	-	CASSSGPRGTNTEAFF	TGTGCCAGCTCATCGGGACCCAGGGGAACGAACACTGAAGCTTTCTTT
TRBJ2-1	many	TRBV7-2	TRBD2	CASSLAGGLTNEQFF	TGTGCCAGCAGCTTAGCGGGAGGGCTAACGAATGAGCAGTTCTTC
TRBJ2-1	-	TRBV7-9	TRBD2	CASSLGGSQQFF	TGTGCCAGCAGCTTGGGGGGGAGTCAGCAGTTCTTC
TRBJ2-1	-	TRBV3-1	TRBD2	CASSQEAGAYNEQFF	TGTGCCAGCAGCCAAGAGGCGGGAGCCTACAATGAGCAGTTCTTC
TRBJ1-5	many	TRBV7-2	-	CASSLRPGGTYSNQPQHF	TGTGCCAGCAGCTTAAGACCGGGAGGCACATATAGCAATCAGCCCCAGCATTTT
TRBJ1-1	many	TRBV10-3	-	CAISGGRDTEAFF	TGTGCCATCAGTGGGGGCCGGGACACTGAAGCTTTCTTT
TRBJ2-3	many	TRBV24-1	-	CATSDFGISTDTQYF	TGTGCCACCAGTGATTTTGGGATTAGCACAGATACGCAGTATTTT
TRBJ2-1	many	TRBV11-2	TRBD1	CASSFPGQINEQFF	TGTGCCAGCAGCTTCCCGGGACAGATCAATGAGCAGTTCTTC
TRBJ1-3	-	TRBV18	-	CASSPPSLGNTIYF	TGTGCCAGCTCACCACCTTCCCTCGGGAACACCATATATTTT
TRBJ2-2	few	TRBV7-6	-	CASSPGHKNTGELFF	TGTGCCAGCAGCCCGGGACATAAGAACACCGGGGAGCTGTTTTTT
TRBJ1-1	-	TRBV6-8	-	CASSYFTEAFF	TGTGCCAGCAGTTACTTCACTGAAGCTTTCTTT
TRBJ1-4	few	TRBV4-1	-	CASRHLGRGANEKLFF	TGCGCCAGCAGACATTTGGGGCGAGGAGCTAATGAAAAACTGTTTTTT
TRBJ2-3	many	TRBV27	-	CASFLRGTGSTDTQYF	TGTGCCAGCTTCCTTCGGGGCACCGGGAGCACAGATACGCAGTATTTT
TRBJ2-7	-	TRBV28	TRBD1	CASSLYDRGYEQYF	TGTGCCAGCAGTCTCTACGACAGGGGGTACGAGCAGTACTTC
TRBJ1-2	few	TRBV19	TRBD1	CASSIVGQGLVYGYTF	TGTGCCAGTAGTATAGTGGGACAGGGGCTCGTCTATGGCTACACCTTC
TRBJ1-4	-	TRBV20-1	TRBD1	CSASDRGREKLFF	TGCAGTGCTTCGGACAGGGGGCGCGAAAAACTGTTTTTT
TRBJ2-3	many	TRBV7-3	-	CASSLDYTDTQYF	TGTGCCAGCAGCTTAGACTACACAGATACGCAGTATTTT
TRBJ2-3	many	TRBV7-2	-	CASSRERWEWGTDTQYF	TGTGCCAGCAGCAGGGAGAGGTGGGAGTGGGGCACAGATACGCAGTATTTT
TRBJ2-1	-	TRBV5-6	-	CASSYGDLAEQFF	TGTGCCAGCAGCTACGGCGATCTAGCGGAGCAGTTCTTC
TRBJ2-1	many	TRBV9	TRBD2	CASSPLAGGLNEQFF	TGTGCCAGCAGCCCTTTAGCGGGAGGGTTGAATGAGCAGTTCTTC
TRBJ1-3	few	TRBV6-5	-	CASSYSEGPSGNTIYF	TGTGCCAGCAGTTACTCAGAAGGTCCCTCTGGAAACACCATATATTTT
TRBJ1-5	many	TRBV6-5	-	CASSYSGGTRQPQHF	TGTGCCAGCAGTTACTCGGGGGGGACACGTCAGCCCCAGCATTTT
TRBJ2-3	-	TRBV2	TRBD2	CASRRTRNPDTQYF	TGTGCCTCCCGCCGGACTAGGAATCCAGATACGCAGTATTTT
TRBJ2-3	many	TRBV7-2	TRBD2	CASSFGLAGVTYEDTQYF	TGTGCCAGCAGCTTTGGACTAGCGGGAGTGACCTACGAAGATACGCAGTATTTT
TRBJ2-6	many	TRBV7-2	-	CASSLGPRGPGANVLTF	TGTGCCAGCAGCTTAGGCCCCCGGGGACCCGGGGCCAACGTCCTGACTTTC
TRBJ1-6	-	TRBV7-8	-	CASSLGRVNNSPLHF	TGTGCCAGCAGCTTAGGGAGGGTAAATAATTCACCCCTCCACTTT
TRBJ2-5	many	TRBV28	-	CASSSNPPKGLGQYF	TGTGCCAGCAGTTCTAATCCCCCAAAAGGTTTGGGCCAGTACTTC
TRBJ1-5	many	TRBV12-3/TRBV12-4	TRBD1	CASRSSTGGAASNQPQHF	TGTGCCAGCAGATCCAGCACAGGGGGCGCGGCAAGCAATCAGCCCCAGCATTTT
TRBJ1-1	few	TRBV11-2	TRBD1	CASSSGTGAMNTEAFF	TGTGCCAGCAGCTCGGGGACAGGGGCGATGAACACTGAAGCTTTCTTT
TRBJ1-2	few	TRBV6-1	-	CASSRTENYGYTF	TGTGCCAGCAGCAGGACCGAGAACTATGGCTACACCTTC
TRBJ2-7	many	TRBV7-6	-	CASSLGQGVYEQYF	TGTGCCAGCAGCTTAGGGCAGGGAGTCTACGAGCAGTACTTC
TRBJ1-1	many	TRBV7-6	-	CASSLAASGQNTEAFF	TGTGCCAGCAGCTTAGCGGCTTCGGGGCAGAACACTGAAGCTTTCTTT
TRBJ1-2	few	TRBV6-5	TRBD1	CASTAGTAYGYTF	TGTGCCAGCACCGCCGGGACAGCCTATGGCTACACCTTC
TRBJ2-2	many	TRBV5-4	TRBD1	CASSEGQGVNTGELFF	TGTGCCAGCAGCGAGGGACAGGGGGTGAACACCGGGGAGCTGTTTTTT
TRBJ1-1	once	TRBV28	-	CASKLTTASTEAFF	TGTGCCAGCAAATTGACGACGGCTTCCACTGAAGCTTTCTTT
TRBJ2-3	once	TRBV19	-	CASSIGSITDTQYF	TGTGCCAGTAGTATTGGTAGTATCACAGATACGCAGTATTTT
TRBJ1-5	many	TRBV7-2	TRBD1	CASGGQGARQPQHF	TGTGCCAGCGGCGGACAGGGGGCTCGTCAGCCCCAGCATTTT
TRBJ1-5	-	TRBV30	-	CAWSEGVNQPQHF	TGTGCCTGGAGCGAAGGAGTTAATCAGCCCCAGCATTTT
TRBJ1-6	many	TRBV7-9	-	CASSLQGVGGSPLHF	TGTGCCAGCAGCTTACAGGGCGTCGGGGGATCACCCCTCCACTTT